Listed here are 23 T cell receptor beta chains from one sample, sequenced in a study of blood T cell repertoires in COVID-19 (dated by TCRdb to about 2020). Receptor libraries were prepared by the immunoSEQ multiplex PCR assay. TCRdb took over this immuneACCESS table, retaining in-frame rearrangements with V and J assigned. Such tables are incomplete; in checked studies, under half of the missing clones stem from an unresolved V gene, and the remainder is unexplained. This sample holds about 220,000 clones; approximately 86% were observed only once. The top ten clones comprise 2% to 3% of the sample. The source material was PBMCs or T cells enriched from blood (not recorded which). These receptors all stem from a woman aged 25 to 39 with acute COVID-19.

The chain has TRBV3-1 (or the pseudogene TRBV3-2) and TRBJ1-1; D ambiguous. V shed 4 bases and J shed 2 bases, with 8 bases lying between them. Germline V gives CDR1 LGHDT, CDR2 YNNKEL (reference sequence). The CDR3 is 13 residues long. The DNA of the CDR3 is TGTGCCAGCAGCCCTGGGAGAAACACTGAAGCTTTCTTT. This translates into CASSPGRNTEAFF.

This clone was seen once. This sequence joins TRBV10-1 and TRBJ2-2, with 9 bases matching TRBD2. CDR1 is WNHNN and CDR2 is SYGVQD in the germline V gene (reference sequence). The CDR3 loop spans 14 amino acids. Germline trimming cut 5 bases from V and 5 bases from J; bases unmatched to any gene: 3. Written as DNA, the CDR3 is TGCGCCAGCAGTCCCAGCGGGGGGACCGGGGAGCTGTTTTTT. Protein: CASSPSGGTGELFF.

CDR3 bases: TGCGCCAGCAGCTTGCCTTTGACAGGGAGTCGTTTGGGTGAAGCTTTCTTT. Amino acid sequence: CASSLPLTGSRLGEAFF. V gene TRBV5-1 combines with J gene TRBJ1-1, with 7 bases aligning to TRBD1. The CDR3 has 17 residues. Unmatched junction bases numbered 16, after V lost 1 base and J lost 7 bases. Germline-derived CDR1 and CDR2 are SGHRS and YFSETQ. The full variable domain, in which reference TRBV5-1 and TRBJ1-1 provide the parts outside the CDR3, is KAGVTQTPRYLIKTRGQQVTLSCSPISGHRSVSWYQQTPGQGLQFLFEYFSETQRNKGNFPGRFSGRQFSNSRSEMNVSTLELGDSALYLCASSLPLTGSRLGEAFFGQGTRLTVV.

This clone was seen just once. The chain recombines TRBV7-6 with TRBJ2-6; D is possibly TRBD1 (6 bases). This CDR3 is built from 16 residues. Between the trimmed V and J ends, which lost 6 bases and 2 bases, there was a span of 14 bases. Germline loops: CDR1 SGHVS, CDR2 FNYEAQ. CDR3: CASRPDQGPGANVLTF. The CDR3 DNA reads as TGTGCCAGCAGGCCAGACCAGGGGCCTGGGGCCAACGTCCTGACTTTC.

The rearrangement uses TRBV5-8 and TRBJ2-7; TRBD1 aligns across 8 bases. The germline CDR1 and CDR2 sequences are SGHTS and YDEGEE. This CDR3 has 13 amino acids. Losses at the gene ends were 6 bases for V and 9 bases for J; bases not matched to a gene: 11. CDR3 sequence (DNA): TGTGCCAGCACATTTCGACAGGGGACCGGGCAGTACTTC. It codes for CASTFRQGTGQYF.

J is TRBJ1-5 and V is TRBV5-8; the D is unclear. Germline V CDR1 and CDR2: SGHTS, YDEGEE. This CDR3 comprises 13 residues. Trimming cost V 2 bases and J 7 bases, with 10 bases left between them. As DNA, the CDR3 is TGTGCCAGCAGCTTCCGAGCCGGGCAGCCCCAGCATTTT. It is translated as CASSFRAGQPQHF.

This chain joins TRBV5-6 and TRBJ2-7; 8 nucleotides match TRBD1. Germline loops: CDR1 SGHDT, CDR2 YYEEEE. The length of the CDR3 is 14 residues. Losses at the gene ends were 0 bases for V and 3 bases for J; bases not matched to a gene: 2. CDR3: CASSLGQGNYEQYF. The CDR3 DNA reads TGTGCCAGCAGCTTGGGACAGGGGAACTACGAGCAGTACTTC.

This chain uses TRBV3-1 (or the pseudogene TRBV3-2) with TRBJ1-5; D remains unclear. Trimming removed 1 base at V and 2 bases at J, with 9 bases between. This CDR3 is 15 amino acids long. Germline loops: CDR1 LGHDT, CDR2 YNNKEL (reference sequence). This CDR3 reads CASSQGGSGNQPQHF. The CDR3 nucleotides are TGTGCCAGCAGCCAAGGAGGGTCAGGCAATCAGCCCCAGCATTTT.

The gene calls are TRBV2 and TRBJ2-1, with D unclear. Trimming removed 6 bases from V and 7 bases from J, with 7 bases in between. Per germline, CDR1 SNHLY and CDR2 FYNNEI. This CDR3 has 11 residues. CDR3 loop: CASRANNEQFF. CDR3 nucleotides: TGTGCCAGCAGGGCAAATAATGAGCAGTTCTTC. The full variable domain, with the rest looked up from reference TRBV2 and TRBJ2-1, is EPEVTQTPSHQVTQMGQEVILRCVPISNHLYFYWYRQILGQKVEFLVSFYNNEISEKSEIFDDQFSVERPDGSNFTLKIRSTKLEDSAMYFCASRANNEQFFGPGTRLTVL.

The rearrangement joins TRBV4-1 to TRBJ2-7; TRBD2 might be the D (5 bases). Germline V CDR1 and CDR2: MGHRA, YSYEKL. The ends were cut back, 0 bases at V and 2 bases at J, with 17 bases in the middle. The CDR3 extends over 17 amino acids. This CDR3 is CASSQDPTGWDPYEQYF. The CDR3 nucleotides read TGCGCCAGCAGCCAAGACCCAACGGGGTGGGATCCCTACGAGCAGTACTTC.

The rearrangement links TRBV14 to TRBJ1-1, with TRBD1 matching over 9 bases. Per the germline V gene, CDR1 is SGHDN and CDR2 is FVKESK. This CDR3 has 17 residues. Trimming cost V 3 bases and J 4 bases; bases outside gene matches: 12. Written as DNA, the CDR3 is TGTGCCAGCAGCCAGGTTGACTACAGGGGGCAGGGCACTGAAGCTTTCTTT. As protein: CASSQVDYRGQGTEAFF.

The chain recombines TRBV27 with TRBJ2-1; 8 bases are a match to TRBD2. The CDR3 extends over 15 amino acids. After removal of 3 bases from V and 6 bases from J, the junction contained 7 bases not matched to a gene. CDR1 MNHEY and CDR2 SMNVEV come from the germline V gene (reference sequence). CDR3 DNA: TGTGCCAGCAGTTTTTCCGGGGGGGCATTCAATGAGCAGTTCTTC. Protein product: CASSFSGGAFNEQFF.

The rearrangement links TRBV5-1 to TRBJ1-6, with D possibly being TRBD1 (5 bases). Germline V gene sequence: CDR1 SGHRS, CDR2 YFSETQ. This CDR3 has 13 residues. The V and J ends lost 0 bases and 9 bases respectively, with 7 bases between them. CDR3 coding DNA: TGCGCCAGCAGCTTGGCCACAGGTTCACCCCTCCACTTT. Translating gives CASSLATGSPLHF.

The chain recombines TRBV11-3 with TRBJ1-6, with D possibly TRBD1 on 6 matching bases. V was cut by 6 bases and J by 7 bases, with 10 bases left in between. The germline V gene encodes CDR1 SGHNT and CDR2 YENEEA. The CDR3 is 13 residues long. The CDR3 nucleotides read TGTGCCAGCAGTCGGGACACCAATTCACCCCTCCACTTT. Translated: CASSRDTNSPLHF.

V is TRBV12-5 and J is TRBJ1-1; a weak D match, TRBD1 (6 bases). The ends were cut back, 6 bases at V and 5 bases at J, with 16 bases in the middle. The CDR3 sequence is 14 residues long. Per the germline V gene, CDR1 is LGHNT and CDR2 is FRNRAP. As DNA, the CDR3 is TGTGCTAGTGGAACTAACACAGGGATAACTGAAGCTTTCTTT. Translation: CASGTNTGITEAFF.

V and J are TRBV7-8 and TRBJ2-1; a possible D gene is TRBD2 (6 bases). The V and J ends lost 1 base and 3 bases respectively, with 16 bases between them. Per the germline V gene, CDR1 is SGHVS and CDR2 is FQNEAQ. CDR3 length: 17 amino acids. CDR3 DNA sequence: TGTGCCAGCAGCTTAGAAAATGCGGTCGGGGGCTACAATGAGCAGTTCTTC. This encodes CASSLENAVGGYNEQFF.

The gene calls are TRBV13 and TRBJ1-2, with a possible D match to TRBD1 (5 bases). Germline lookup yields CDR1 PRHDT and CDR2 FYEKMQ (reference sequence). V gave up 5 bases and J gave up 4 bases, with 17 bases separating them. CDR3 length: 15 amino acids. CDR3 sequence reads: CASSPRSGLFYGYTF. The DNA of the CDR3 is TGTGCCAGCAGCCCCCGCTCAGGGCTGTTCTATGGCTACACCTTC.

V gene TRBV27 combines with J gene TRBJ1-1, with D tentatively TRBD1 (5 bases). The CDR3 contains 16 residues. V dropped 3 bases and J dropped 0 bases, with 14 bases sitting between them. Germline assignment: CDR1 MNHEY and CDR2 SMNVEV (reference sequence). CDR3 nucleotides: TGTGCCAGCAGTTTGCGGGGCGGGGGAATGAACACTGAAGCTTTCTTT. Encoded protein: CASSLRGGGMNTEAFF.

This clone was seen only once. The rearrangement uses TRBV27 and TRBJ1-4; possible D gene TRBD1, 6 bases. This CDR3 is 15 amino acids long. Germline V gene sequence: CDR1 MNHEY, CDR2 SMNVEV (reference sequence). The V end was cut by 5 bases, the J end by 0 bases, with 10 bases between. CDR3 sequence: CASSVRTATNEKLFF. In nucleotides, the CDR3 is TGTGCCAGCAGTGTAAGGACAGCAACTAATGAAAAACTGTTTTTT.

This sequence joins TRBV4-3 and TRBJ1-2, with TRBD1 identical over 7 bases. Trimming took 0 bases from V and 1 from J; bases not matched to a gene: 5. The CDR3 extends over 16 amino acids. The germline V gene encodes CDR1 LGHNA and CDR2 YSLEER. Here the CDR3 reads CASSQDPRGNNYGYTF. The CDR3 DNA follows: TGCGCCAGCAGCCAAGATCCCAGGGGGAATAACTATGGCTACACCTTC.

This clone was counted only a few times. Different DNA sequences within this sample yield the same CDR3. This chain uses TRBV7-8 with TRBJ1-5, with D uncertain. CDR3 size: 13 residues. Germline lookup yields CDR1 SGHVS and CDR2 FQNEAQ. The V gene lost 4 bases and the J gene lost 0 bases, with 4 bases spanning the gap. The CDR3 bases are TGTGCCAGCAGCTCCCATAGCAATCAGCCCCAGCATTTT. Its protein is CASSSHSNQPQHF. The complete variable domain, with remaining parts taken from reference TRBV7-8 and TRBJ1-5, reads GAGVSQSPRYKVAKRGQDVALRCDPISGHVSLFWYQQALGQGPEFLTYFQNEAQLDKSGLPSDRFFAERPEGSVSTLKIQRTQQEDSAVYLCASSSHSNQPQHFGDGTRLSIL.

Remarks on this clone: This sample also contains other DNA sequences that code for the same CDR3. This sequence joins TRBV12-3 or TRBV12-4 and TRBJ1-1, with D uncertain. V lost 2 bases, J lost 4 bases, and 2 bases lay in between. This CDR3 comprises 11 residues. This chain's CDR3 is CASSLRTEAFF. The CDR3 DNA is TGTGCCAGCAGTTTACGCACTGAAGCTTTCTTT.

The chain is built from TRBV5-1 and TRBJ2-7, with 11 bases that match TRBD2. Germline CDR1 reads SGHRS; CDR2 reads YFSETQ. V lost 5 bases and J lost 2; bases outside the gene matches: 6. This CDR3 spans 15 amino acids. Here the CDR3 DNA reads TGCGCCAGCAGGACGGGACTAGCGGAGACCTACGAGCAGTACTTC. Amino acids: CASRTGLAETYEQYF.